This TCR beta chain was recorded in a study of T-cell reconstitution after alpha-beta-depleted transplantation in children. CDR3 length: 18 residues. Looked up from germline, CDR1 is SGHDN and CDR2 is FVKESK. The V end was cut by 0 bases, the J end by 0 bases, with 12 bases between. This clonotype was found a few times. Preparation of the TCRbeta library was carried out with unique molecular identifiers. TCRdb reanalysed the PCR reads using MiXCR and keeps one entry per CDR3 protein. The sample records a few hundred thousand distinct CDR3 sequences, 13% being singletons. The chain uses TRBV14 and TRBJ2-6; no reliable D call. Sequenced material: PBMCs, taken from the stem cell graft. This clonotype was sampled from a human donor who donated a stem cell graft to a child with Fanconi anemia. The CDR3 region has the DNA TGTGCCAGCAGCCAAGAGCTGGGAAAGAGCTCTGGGGCCAACGTCCTGACTTTC. Its protein is CASSQELGKSSGANVLTF.